Below are 7 T cell receptor beta chains sequenced from a single sample in a study of T-cell reconstitution after alpha-beta-depleted transplantation in children. For TCRbeta, the library was prepared with unique molecular identifiers. TCRdb ran MiXCR on the PCR reads and lists one entry per CDR3 protein. The table includes around 800,000 distinct CDR3 sequences, around 17% detected once. Sequencing used PBMCs, mostly from graft donor cells, obtained 360 days after TCRalphabeta/CD19-depleted stem cell transplant. These receptor sequences come from a male patient younger than 18 who had a stem cell transplant for acute lymphoblastic leukemia, so the T cells may come from the graft donor.

This clonotype was seen at least ten times. This rearrangement joins TRBV11-2 to TRBJ2-5, with D perhaps given as TRBD1 or TRBD2 (5 bases each). Trimming cost V 4 bases and J 5 bases, with 20 bases left between them. Germline CDR1 reads SGHAT; CDR2 reads FQNNGV. The CDR3 extends over 16 amino acids. CDR3 amino acids: CASSSLGDLPGETQYF. The CDR3 DNA sequence: TGTGCCAGCAGCTCCCTCGGGGACCTTCCAGGGGAGACCCAGTACTTC.

The genes are TRBV12-3 or TRBV12-4 and TRBJ2-1, with 8 nucleotides matching TRBD2. The CDR3 extends over 16 amino acids. V gave up 6 bases and J gave up 2 bases; unmatched junction bases: 9. CDR3 bases: TGTGCCAGCAGACCCCCGACTAGCGCGACCTACAATGAGCAGTTCTTC. Residues: CASRPPTSATYNEQFF.

This clonotype is a singleton in its sample. The gene calls are TRBV12-3 or TRBV12-4 and TRBJ1-2; D might be TRBD1 (6 bases). Trimming left V 5 bases short and J 5 bases short, with 21 bases between. The CDR3 is 16 amino acids. This CDR3 reads CASSLALLRDTYGYTF. CDR3 nucleotide sequence: TGTGCCAGCAGTCTCGCGCTCCTCCGGGACACTTATGGCTACACCTTC.

The chain couples TRBV29-1 to TRBJ2-1; D gene uncertain. V gave up 0 bases and J gave up 8 bases, with 8 bases separating them. CDR1 and CDR2 (germline): SQVTM, ANQGSEA. The CDR3 has 12 residues. CDR3 in DNA: TGCAGCGTTGAAGAGGCTAGTGATGAGCAGTTCTTC. Translated: CSVEEASDEQFF.

This clonotype turned up a few times. This rearrangement joins TRBV7-6 to TRBJ2-7; D is undetermined. The V end was cut by 2 bases, the J end by 5 bases, with 7 bases between. The CDR3 runs to 12 residues. CDR1 SGHVS and CDR2 FNYEAQ come from the germline V gene. As DNA, the CDR3 is TGTGCCAGCAGCTTAATTAAGGACGAGCAGTACTTC. Protein sequence: CASSLIKDEQYF.

The sample holds a few counts of this clonotype. The V and J genes are TRBV10-1 and TRBJ2-1; D not resolved. Trimming stripped 6 bases from V and 4 bases from J, with 13 bases between. The germline V gene has CDR1 WNHNN and CDR2 SYGVQD (reference sequence). This CDR3 region has 14 residues. This CDR3 reads CASSAEIWYNEQFF. CDR3 sequence (DNA): TGCGCCAGCAGCGCAGAGATATGGTACAATGAGCAGTTCTTC.

CDR3 nucleotides: TGTGCCAGCAGCTTGAAAGGGGGGGACGATGAGCAGTTCTTC. Encoded protein: CASSLKGGDDEQFF. The chain recombines TRBV5-4 with TRBJ2-1; D might be TRBD2 (7 bases). V was pared by 1 base and J by 8 bases, with 13 bases between. The CDR3 covers 14 residues. CDR1 is SGHNT and CDR2 is YYREEE in the germline V gene (reference sequence).